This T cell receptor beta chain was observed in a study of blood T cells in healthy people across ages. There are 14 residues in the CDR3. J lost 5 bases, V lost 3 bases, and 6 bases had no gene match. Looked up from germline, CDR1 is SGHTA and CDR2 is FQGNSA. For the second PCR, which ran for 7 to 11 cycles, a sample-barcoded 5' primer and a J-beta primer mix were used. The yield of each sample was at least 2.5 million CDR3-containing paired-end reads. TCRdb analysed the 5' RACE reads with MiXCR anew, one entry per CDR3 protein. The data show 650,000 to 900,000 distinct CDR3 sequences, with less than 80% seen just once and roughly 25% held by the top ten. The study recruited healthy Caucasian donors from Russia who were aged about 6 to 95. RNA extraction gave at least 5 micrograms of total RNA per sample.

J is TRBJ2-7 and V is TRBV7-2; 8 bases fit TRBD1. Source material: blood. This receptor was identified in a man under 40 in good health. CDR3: CASSFRTGLDEQYF. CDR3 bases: TGTGCCAGCAGCTTCAGGACAGGGTTAGACGAGCAGTACTTC. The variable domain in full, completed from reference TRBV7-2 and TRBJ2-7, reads GAGVSQSPSNKVTEKGKDVELRCDPISGHTALYWYRQSLGQGLEFLIYFQGNSAPDKSGLPSDRFSAERTGGSVSTLTIQRTQQEDSAVYLCASSFRTGLDEQYFGPGTRLTVT.